The source of this TCR beta chain is a study of CD4 and CD8 cells across lung adenocarcinoma regions. As regards this clonotype: At one end the junction does not follow the germline gene, possibly because of a read error.

MiXCR, run by TCRdb on the PCR reads, gives a single entry per CDR3 protein. The sample yields about 25,000 distinct CDR3 sequences, around 56% seen once. The patients had localized lung adenocarcinoma, a non-small cell subtype. The CDR3 extends over 15 amino acids. Per germline, CDR1 MGHRA and CDR2 YSYEKL. This chain uses TRBV4-1 with TRBJ2-4, with D possibly being TRBD2 (5 bases). This TCR derives from a male donor with lung adenocarcinoma. The CD4 and CD8 labels of this study may be unreliable. The sample consisted of CD8+ T cells from the center of a lung tumor. The chain's CDR3 is CASSPEVGAKNMQYF. CDR3 in DNA: TGCGCCAGCAGCCCGGAGGTCGGAGCCAAAAATATGCAGTATTTC.